This T cell receptor beta chain was recovered during a study of PD-L1 blockade in urothelial cancer (dated by TCRdb to the late 2010s). Describing the broader study: Therapy was started at some point between 2012 and 2014 for all patients, and atezolizumab 1,200 mg was administered intravenously every 3 weeks. Eight to ten patients achieved durable clinical benefit and around 19 did not. An exploratory multi-omic analysis was conducted of the somatic, immune and clinical correlates of response to PD-L1 blockade with atezolizumab in urothelial cancer. About 85% of the 29 patients were males with bladder-origin urothelial cancer, and about 65% of the roughly 29 reported a prior smoking history. Blood samples were analyzed at two time points: 3 weeks after treatment start (second dose) and 6 weeks after treatment start. Patients had an ECOG performance status of 0 or 1 and had received between 0 and 3 prior chemotherapy regimens. Some 30 patients had pretreatment blood TCR-seq, approximately 24 had at least one posttreatment blood collection, and approximately 24 had tumor TCR-seq. Progression-free survival longer than 6 months counted as durable clinical benefit, and TCR features were additionally tested against both progression-free and overall survival. Pretreatment tumor samples, along with matched peripheral blood collected serially before and after atezolizumab treatment, underwent TCR sequencing. A median of around 150,000 T cells and around 81,000 unique TCRs was obtained from blood samples, and a median clonality of approximately 0.086 was observed. In the same patients who had TCR sequencing, pretreatment tumors also underwent whole exome sequencing and RNA sequencing.

In the case of this clone: Its antigen specificity is not known. No base-level quality is on record; no much larger clone is a single base apart.

General conclusions and limits of the study: A pretreatment peripheral blood TCR clonality below the median was linked to improved progression-free and overall survival. Greater expansion of tumor-associated TCR clones in peripheral blood 3 weeks after the start of treatment was observed in patients with durable benefit (n of about 20, p = 0.022). Because the sample size was small (n of about 29) and many exploratory analyses were performed, the results are intended to be hypothesis-generating.

The time point label, as the study defines it: pretreatment peripheral blood. The cohort comprised nearly 30 patients with locally advanced or metastatic urothelial carcinoma treated at Memorial Sloan Kettering on a trial protocol. Peripheral blood mononuclear cells were collected pretreatment and during treatment, with between 1 and 8 total time points obtained per patient. The Qiagen DNeasy Blood extraction kit was used to purify genomic DNA from total PBMCs and tumor samples. PBMCs were collected pretreatment and during treatment, and were isolated and stored as previously described. V loses 1 base at its end and J loses 4 bases; junction bases beyond the gene matches: 1. From its cysteine to its phenylalanine, the CDR3 spans 14 amino acids. Here the CDR3 DNA is all that survives: 42 bases in frame from base 1. Per the germline V gene (reference sequence), LNHDA is the CDR1 and SQIVND is the CDR2.

Synthetic TCR analog templates were spiked into each PCR so that absolute template abundance could be estimated from read counts. The immunoSEQ assay was used to amplify TCRbeta CDR3 regions from genomic DNA with bias-controlled V and J gene primers. Rearranged TCRbeta segments were sequenced at approximately 20X coverage. As for how the authors treated the data: Sequencing errors were corrected by clustering and CDR3s were annotated against IMGT to assign V, D and J genes. Only productive TCRbeta rearrangements were used in downstream analyses, excluding out-of-frame or stop-codon sequences. To compute clonality, Shannon entropy was normalized by the log of the number of unique productive sequences and then subtracted from one. Fisher's exact test with Benjamini-Hochberg correction, at a threshold of adjusted p below 0.01, was used to find clones that differed between time points or between blood and tumor. TCRdb limited this immuneACCESS table to in-frame rearrangements with V and J called. A share of clones is missing; checked studies link under half to unresolved V genes, and the rest is unexplained. The DNA gave D and trimming, while V, J and clone size come from that table. The sample profile shows 70,000 or so clones; roughly 88% of them were found once. In total, the top ten clones hold 3.5% to 5% of the sample.

The rearranged segments are TRBV19 and TRBJ2-3; TRBD1 lines up with 8 middle nucleotides. The source of this sequence is a man aged 70-80 years with urothelial cancer. Here the sequenced sample was PBMCs, taken around atezolizumab (anti-PD-L1) treatment. The CDR3 corresponds to CASSIVTGADTQYF. Here is the DNA: TGTGCCAGTAGTATAGTGACAGGGGCAGATACGCAGTATTTT.